This T cell receptor (beta chain) derives from a study of breast tumors, draining lymph nodes, adjacent tissues. In TCRdb, the multiplex PCR reads were re-called with MiXCR into one record per CDR3 protein. Here the sample spans tens of thousands of distinct CDR3 sequences, around 45% being singletons. This clonotype was counted once. Its specificity is not known. This CDR3 has 13 amino acids. Germline V gene lookup returns CDR1 DFQATT and CDR2 SNEGSKA (reference sequence). The V and J ends lost 8 bases and 1 base respectively, with 15 bases between them. Points from the study as a whole: That most tumor T cells come from lymph nodes remained unproven.

The TCR originated in a female donor with breast cancer. Some clones in this sample may be carry-over from other donors' samples. What was sequenced was breast tumor tissue. The chain uses TRBV20-1 and TRBJ2-7, with a weak D call TRBD1 (6 bases). The DNA of the CDR3 is TGCAGTTTAGCGCTTAGGGGGTCCTACGAGCAGTACTTC. Its protein product is CSLALRGSYEQYF.